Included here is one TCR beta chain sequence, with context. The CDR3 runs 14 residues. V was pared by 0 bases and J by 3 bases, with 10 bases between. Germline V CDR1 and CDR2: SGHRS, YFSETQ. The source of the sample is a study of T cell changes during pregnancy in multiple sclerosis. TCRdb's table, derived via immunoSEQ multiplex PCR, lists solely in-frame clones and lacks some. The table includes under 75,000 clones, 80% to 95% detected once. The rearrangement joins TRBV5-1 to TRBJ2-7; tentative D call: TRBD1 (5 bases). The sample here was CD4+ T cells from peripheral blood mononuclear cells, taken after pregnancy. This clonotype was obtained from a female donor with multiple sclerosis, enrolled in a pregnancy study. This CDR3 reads CASSLVDKNYEQYF. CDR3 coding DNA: TGCGCCAGCAGCTTGGTGGACAAGAACTACGAGCAGTACTTC.